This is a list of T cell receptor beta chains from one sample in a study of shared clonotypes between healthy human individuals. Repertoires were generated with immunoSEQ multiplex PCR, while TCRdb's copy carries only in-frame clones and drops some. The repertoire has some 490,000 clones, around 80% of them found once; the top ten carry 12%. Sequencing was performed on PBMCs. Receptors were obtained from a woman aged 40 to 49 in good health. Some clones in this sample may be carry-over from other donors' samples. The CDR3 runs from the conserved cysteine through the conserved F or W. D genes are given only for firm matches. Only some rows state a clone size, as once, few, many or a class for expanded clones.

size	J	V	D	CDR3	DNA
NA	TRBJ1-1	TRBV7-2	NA	CASSSQSLTEAFF	TGTGCCAGCAGCTCCCAATCGTTGACTGAAGCTTTCTTT
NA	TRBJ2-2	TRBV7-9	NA	CASSLVYGTGELFF	TGTGCCAGCAGCTTAGTATACGGGACCGGGGAGCTGTTTTTT
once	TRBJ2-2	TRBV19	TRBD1	CASTPITGAGELFF	TGTGCCAGTACCCCGATCACAGGGGCCGGGGAGCTGTTTTTT
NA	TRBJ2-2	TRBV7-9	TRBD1	CASSWTGTGELFF	TGTGCCAGCAGCTGGACAGGGACCGGGGAGCTGTTTTTT
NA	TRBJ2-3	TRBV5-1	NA	CASSAMTGGGTDTQYF	TGCGCCAGCAGCGCCATGACCGGGGGAGGCACAGATACGCAGTATTTT
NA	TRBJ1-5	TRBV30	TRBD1	CAWSPPDRVGQPQHF	TGTGCCTGGAGTCCCCCGGACAGGGTAGGTCAGCCCCAGCATTTT
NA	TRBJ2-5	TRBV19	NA	CASSGAEETQYF	TGTGCCAGTAGTGGGGCGGAAGAGACCCAGTACTTC
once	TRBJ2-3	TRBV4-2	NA	CASSQDSPTQYF	TGTGCCAGCAGCCAAGACAGCCCGACGCAGTATTTT
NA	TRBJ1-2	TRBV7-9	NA	CASSLRLGGANYGYTF	TGTGCCAGCAGCTTGCGGTTGGGGGGAGCTAACTATGGCTACACCTTC
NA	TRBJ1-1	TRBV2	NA	CASSRTGINTEAFF	TGTGCCAGCAGCCGGACGGGAATAAACACTGAAGCTTTCTTT
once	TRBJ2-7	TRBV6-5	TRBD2	CASAPSGRGYEQYF	TGTGCCAGCGCCCCTAGCGGGAGAGGCTACGAGCAGTACTTC
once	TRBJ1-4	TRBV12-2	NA	CASRLPGGSEKLFF	TGTGCAAGTCGCTTACCAGGGGGTTCTGAAAAACTGTTTTTT
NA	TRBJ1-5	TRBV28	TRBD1	CASSPTGTGGLQPQHF	TGTGCCAGCAGCCCCACGGGGACAGGGGGCTTACAGCCCCAGCATTTT
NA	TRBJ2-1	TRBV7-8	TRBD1	CASSVRQGGPNEQFF	TGTGCCAGCAGCGTTCGACAGGGGGGCCCCAATGAGCAGTTCTTC
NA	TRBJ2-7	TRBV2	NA	CASSENNGRNYEQYF	TGTGCCAGCAGTGAAAATAACGGACGGAACTACGAGCAGTACTTC
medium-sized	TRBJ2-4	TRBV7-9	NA	CASSLGAGLAKNIQYF	TGTGCCAGCAGCTTAGGGGCAGGGCTAGCCAAAAACATTCAGTACTTC
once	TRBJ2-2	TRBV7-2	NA	CASSPFMRSGELFF	TGTGCCAGCAGCCCCTTTATGCGATCCGGGGAGCTGTTTTTT
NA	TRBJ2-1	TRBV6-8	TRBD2	CARCSGDHNEQFF	TGTGCCAGATGTAGCGGGGACCACAATGAGCAGTTCTTC
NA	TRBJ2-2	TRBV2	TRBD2	CASRGLAGPTGELFF	TGTGCCAGCAGGGGGCTAGCGGGACCCACCGGGGAGCTGTTTTTT
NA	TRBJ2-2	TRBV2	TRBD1	CASSGQGANTGELFF	TGTGCCAGCAGTGGACAGGGGGCTAACACCGGGGAGCTGTTTTTT
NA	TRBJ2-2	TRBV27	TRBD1	CASSSRDRGSGELFF	TGTGCCAGCAGTTCCCGGGACAGGGGTTCCGGGGAGCTGTTTTTT
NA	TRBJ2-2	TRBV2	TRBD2	CASSLGLAGGPAGELFF	TGTGCCAGCAGCTTGGGACTAGCGGGAGGGCCCGCCGGGGAGCTGTTTTTT
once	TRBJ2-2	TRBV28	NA	CASRQQGKDTGELFF	TGTGCCAGCAGACAACAGGGTAAGGACACCGGGGAGCTGTTTTTT
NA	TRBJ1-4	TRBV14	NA	CASSQDRRQTNEKLFF	TGTGCCAGCAGCCAAGATCGACGGCAAACTAATGAAAAACTGTTTTTT
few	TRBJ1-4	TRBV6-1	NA	CASSVTDGGYEKLFF	TGTGCCAGCAGTGTCACGGACGGAGGATATGAAAAACTGTTTTTT
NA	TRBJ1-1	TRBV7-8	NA	CASSLARSMNTEAFF	TGTGCCAGCAGCTTAGCGCGCAGCATGAACACTGAAGCTTTCTTT
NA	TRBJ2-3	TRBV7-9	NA	CASSSIGTPRPDTQYF	TGTGCCAGCAGCTCGATCGGGACCCCACGCCCAGATACGCAGTATTTT
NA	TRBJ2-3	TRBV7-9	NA	CASSLGLDTDTQYF	TGTGCCAGCAGCTTAGGACTAGACACAGATACGCAGTATTTT
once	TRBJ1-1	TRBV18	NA	CASSPSGSTEAFF	TGTGCCAGCTCACCCAGCGGCAGCACTGAAGCTTTCTTT
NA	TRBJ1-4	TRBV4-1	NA	CASSQSPLGEKLFF	TGCGCCAGCAGCCAAAGCCCCCTTGGGGAAAAACTGTTTTTT
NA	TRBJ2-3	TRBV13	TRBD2	CASSYSGIPDTQYF	TGTGCCAGCAGCTACAGCGGGATCCCAGATACGCAGTATTTT
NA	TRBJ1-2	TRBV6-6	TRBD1	CASRRQGRRYTF	TGTGCCAGCAGACGACAGGGCCGGCGCTACACCTTC
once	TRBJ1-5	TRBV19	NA	CASSIRDTSNQPQHF	TGTGCCAGTAGTATTCGGGACACTAGCAATCAGCCCCAGCATTTT
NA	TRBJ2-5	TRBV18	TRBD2	CASSLPGTSGSGYQETQYF	TGTGCCAGCTCACTACCGGGGACTAGCGGGAGCGGGTACCAAGAGACCCAGTACTTC
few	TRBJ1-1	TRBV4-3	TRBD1	CASSQDRAGGPTF	TGCGCCAGCAGCCAAGATAGAGCAGGGGGCCCGACCTTT
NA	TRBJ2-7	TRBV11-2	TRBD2	CASGSRSGSSYEQYF	TGTGCCAGCGGGAGTCGGAGCGGGAGCTCCTACGAGCAGTACTTC
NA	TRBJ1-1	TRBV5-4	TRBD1	CASSSHRDRGRVDTEAFF	TGTGCCAGCAGTTCCCACCGGGACAGGGGGCGCGTGGACACTGAAGCTTTCTTT
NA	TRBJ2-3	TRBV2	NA	CASRIGVFDTQYF	TGTGCCAGCAGAATAGGGGTTTTCGATACGCAGTATTTT
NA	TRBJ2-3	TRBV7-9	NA	CASSLTVASGDTQYF	TGTGCCAGCAGCCTGACAGTAGCGTCGGGAGATACGCAGTATTTT
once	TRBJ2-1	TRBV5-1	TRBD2	CASSPGLAGGPSYNEQFF	TGCGCCAGCAGCCCGGGACTAGCGGGAGGGCCCTCCTACAATGAGCAGTTCTTC
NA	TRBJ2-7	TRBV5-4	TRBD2	CASSPGLAGGGEQYF	TGTGCCAGCAGCCCGGGACTAGCGGGTGGAGGCGAGCAGTACTTC
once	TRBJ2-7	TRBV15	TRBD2	CATSRDSAGGNEQYF	TGTGCCACCAGCAGAGATTCGGCGGGAGGAAACGAGCAGTACTTC
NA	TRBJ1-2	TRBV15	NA	CATSILGMGEAFGYTF	TGTGCCACCAGCATCTTAGGGATGGGGGAAGCTTTTGGCTACACCTTC
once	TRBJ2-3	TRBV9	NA	CASSVGGVVDTQYF	TGTGCCAGCAGCGTAGGAGGGGTAGTGGATACGCAGTATTTT
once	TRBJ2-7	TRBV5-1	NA	CASSLVSPYEQYF	TGCGCCAGCAGCTTGGTATCCCCGTACGAGCAGTACTTC
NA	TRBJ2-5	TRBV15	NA	CATSRAAVPETQYF	TGTGCCACCAGCAGAGCCGCGGTCCCAGAGACCCAGTACTTC
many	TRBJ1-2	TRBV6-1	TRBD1	CASSEALRALSGGVGYTF	TGTGCCAGCAGTGAAGCCCTCAGAGCGCTGTCAGGGGGCGTTGGCTACACCTTC
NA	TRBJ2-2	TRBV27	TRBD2	CASSLSGRGTGELFF	TGTGCCAGCAGTCTTAGCGGGAGGGGTACCGGGGAGCTGTTTTTT
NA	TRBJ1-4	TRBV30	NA	CAWSAGVGEKLFF	TGTGCCTGGAGCGCCGGGGTTGGCGAAAAACTGTTTTTT
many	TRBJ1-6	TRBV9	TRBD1	CASSVGAGGLNSPLHF	TGTGCCAGCAGCGTAGGGGCAGGGGGCCTTAATTCACCCCTCCACTTT
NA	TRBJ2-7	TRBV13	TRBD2	CASSSRGVAGVYEQYF	TGTGCCAGCAGCTCCCGGGGGGTAGCGGGAGTGTACGAGCAGTACTTC
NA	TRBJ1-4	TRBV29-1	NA	CSVEDQGATNEKLFF	TGCAGCGTTGAAGATCAGGGAGCAACTAATGAAAAACTGTTTTTT
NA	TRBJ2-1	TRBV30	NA	CAWSVRGLVLMGGNEQFF	TGTGCCTGGAGTGTACGAGGTTTGGTGTTGATGGGCGGCAATGAGCAGTTCTTC
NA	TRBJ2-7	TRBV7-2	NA	CASREGGLSGYEQYF	TGTGCCAGCAGGGAGGGGGGCCTTAGCGGGTACGAGCAGTACTTC
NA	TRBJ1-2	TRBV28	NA	CASSLRLYGYTF	TGTGCCAGCAGTTTACGCCTCTATGGCTACACCTTC
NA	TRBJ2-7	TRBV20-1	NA	CSVGEQYF	TGTAGTGTTGGCGAGCAGTACTTC
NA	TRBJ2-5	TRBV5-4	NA	CASSASHRETQYF	TGTGCCAGCAGCGCTAGCCACAGGGAGACCCAGTACTTC
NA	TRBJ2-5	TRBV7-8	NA	CASSFSDRQETQYF	TGTGCCAGCAGCTTTTCGGACAGACAAGAGACCCAGTACTTC
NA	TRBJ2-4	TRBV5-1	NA	CASSLVGPGDIQYF	TGCGCCAGCAGCTTGGTTGGCCCAGGGGACATTCAGTACTTC
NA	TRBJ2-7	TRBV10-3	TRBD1	CAIGDRDEQYF	TGTGCCATCGGGGACAGGGACGAGCAGTACTTC